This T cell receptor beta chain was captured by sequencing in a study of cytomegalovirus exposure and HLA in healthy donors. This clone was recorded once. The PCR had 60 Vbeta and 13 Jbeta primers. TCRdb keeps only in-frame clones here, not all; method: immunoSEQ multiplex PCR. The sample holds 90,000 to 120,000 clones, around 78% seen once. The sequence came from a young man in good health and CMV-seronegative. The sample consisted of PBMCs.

As DNA, the CDR3 is TGTGCCAGCAGTCACTCCTCCGGGACAGGGACAGTGCAGTACTTC. Amino acids: CASSHSSGTGTVQYF. The rearrangement joins TRBV28 to TRBJ2-7; 9 bases map to TRBD1. The CDR3 runs 15 residues. The ends lost 5 bases at V and 9 bases at J; junction bases unmatched: 14. CDR1 MDHEN and CDR2 SYDVKM come from the germline V gene.